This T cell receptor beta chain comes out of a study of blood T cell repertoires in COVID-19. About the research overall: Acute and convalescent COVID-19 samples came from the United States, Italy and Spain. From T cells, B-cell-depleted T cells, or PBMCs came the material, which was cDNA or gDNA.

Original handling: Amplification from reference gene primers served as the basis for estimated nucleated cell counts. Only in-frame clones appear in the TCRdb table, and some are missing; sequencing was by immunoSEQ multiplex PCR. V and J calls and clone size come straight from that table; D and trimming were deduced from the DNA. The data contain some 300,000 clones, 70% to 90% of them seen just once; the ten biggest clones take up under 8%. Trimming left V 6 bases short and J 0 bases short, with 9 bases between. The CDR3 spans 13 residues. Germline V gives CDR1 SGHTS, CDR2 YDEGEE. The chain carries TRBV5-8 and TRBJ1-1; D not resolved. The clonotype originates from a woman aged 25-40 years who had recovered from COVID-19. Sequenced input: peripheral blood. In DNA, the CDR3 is TGTGCCAGCAAACGGTTGGTGAACACTGAAGCTTTCTTT. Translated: CASKRLVNTEAFF.